These 28 T cell receptor beta chains came from one sample sequenced in a study of high-grade serous ovarian cancer treatment subgroups. Tumor tissue was taken before any definitive surgery or chemotherapy was given. Sequenced by immunoSEQ multiplex PCR; TCRdb stores in-frame clones only, minus some. The data show several thousand clones, more than 60% seen once. The specimen was tumor tissue. All receptors come from a human patient with high-grade serous ovarian cancer.

The V call is TRBV7-9, the J call TRBJ2-5, with TRBD1 identical over 9 bases. Matching the DNA end better, TRBJ2-7 makes the J call doubtful. The CDR3 loop spans 15 amino acids. CDR1 is SEHNR and CDR2 is FQNEAQ in the germline V gene (reference sequence). The CDR3 DNA reads TGTGCCAGCAGCCCGACAGGGGGTTTCCCCTACGAGCAGTACTTC. It specifies CASSPTGGFPYEQYF.

The chain carries TRBV2 and TRBJ1-1; D remains ambiguous. The CDR3 spans 13 residues. Trimming removed 6 bases from V and 0 bases from J, with 8 bases in between. In germline, CDR1 is SNHLY, CDR2 FYNNEI. CDR3 region: CASSAQMNTEAFF. The DNA of the CDR3 is TGTGCCAGCAGCGCACAGATGAACACTGAAGCTTTCTTT. Full variable domain (missing parts from reference TRBV2 and TRBJ1-1): EPEVTQTPSHQVTQMGQEVILRCVPISNHLYFYWYRQILGQKVEFLVSFYNNEISEKSEIFDDQFSVERPDGSNFTLKIRSTKLEDSAMYFCASSAQMNTEAFFGQGTRLTVV.

J is TRBJ1-1 and V is TRBV6-6; no clear D gene. CDR3 length equals 15 residues. Germline CDR1 MNHNY, CDR2 SVGAGI (reference sequence). V shed 7 bases and J shed 4 bases, with 19 bases lying between them. The CDR3 DNA sequence: TGTGCCAGCACCTCCCCCCGGGGTATACGCACTGAAGCTTTCTTT. Translated, it gives CASTSPRGIRTEAFF.

This chain uses TRBV19 with TRBJ1-1; D remains unclear. V was clipped by 6 bases and J by 4 bases, with 12 bases between them. The CDR3 loop spans 13 amino acids. The germline CDR1 and CDR2 sequences are LNHDA and SQIVND (reference sequence). CDR3 nucleotides: TGTGCCAGTAGCACATGGGGAGCCACTGAAGCTTTCTTT. Translated: CASSTWGATEAFF.

This clone came up a few times. The genes are TRBV9 and TRBJ1-6, with D perhaps TRBD1 (5 bases). The V gene lost 0 bases and the J gene lost 9 bases, with 13 bases spanning the gap. The CDR3 contains 15 residues. CDR1 is SGDLS, CDR2 YYNGEE, per germline. CDR3 in DNA: TGTGCCAGCAGCGTAGATACGGGGCACGGTTCACCCCTCCACTTT. Protein sequence: CASSVDTGHGSPLHF.

V and J are TRBV4-2 and TRBJ2-1; D is undetermined. This CDR3 is built from 14 residues. Trimming stripped 1 base from V and 4 bases from J, with 8 bases between. Looked up from germline, CDR1 is LGHNA and CDR2 is YNFKEQ. CDR3 DNA: TGTGCCAGCAGCCAAGGGACGTCTTACAATGAGCAGTTCTTC. As protein: CASSQGTSYNEQFF.

This chain joins TRBV25-1 and TRBJ2-2; weak D call: TRBD2 (5 bases). CDR1 MGHDK and CDR2 SYGVNS come from the germline V gene. With 6 bases removed from V and 6 bases from J, the gap between germline ends came to 11 bases. CDR3 length: 13 residues. CDR3 DNA: TGTGCCAGCAGGGGGAGCCGGCCCGGGGAGCTGTTTTTT. Its translation: CASRGSRPGELFF.

The chain uses TRBV7-8 and TRBJ2-2, with D possibly being TRBD2 (6 bases). The V end lost 5 bases, the J end lost 2 bases, and 15 bases lay between the germline ends. CDR1 and CDR2 (germline): SGHVS, FQNEAQ. This CDR3 has 16 residues. The CDR3 DNA follows: TGTGCCAGCAGCACCCCGGGACTTATCAACACCGGGGAGCTGTTTTTT. Amino acids: CASSTPGLINTGELFF.

The chain carries TRBV7-2 and TRBJ1-6, with TRBD1 as a possible D gene (5 bases). CDR1 and CDR2 (germline): SGHTA, FQGNSA. The CDR3 runs 16 residues. The V and J ends lost 4 bases and 3 bases respectively, with 13 bases between them. This CDR3 is CASSYAGTYYNSPLHF. In DNA form, the CDR3 reads TGTGCCAGCAGCTATGCCGGGACCTACTATAATTCACCCCTCCACTTT.

The chain couples TRBV9 to TRBJ2-3; 9 bases fit TRBD2. Germline V gives CDR1 SGDLS, CDR2 YYNGEE. V shed 5 bases, J shed 4 bases, and the junction held 17 bases outside the gene matches. This CDR3 region has 18 residues. The CDR3: CASSAVTRGGFSADTQYF. The CDR3 DNA follows: TGTGCCAGCAGTGCGGTAACGCGGGGGGGCTTTAGTGCAGATACGCAGTATTTT.

The rearrangement links TRBV18 to TRBJ2-5, with unresolved D. The CDR3 is 17 amino acids. V was shortened by 0 bases and J by 1 base, with 15 bases between the two germline ends. Germline V gene sequence: CDR1 KGHSH, CDR2 LQKENI. CDR3: CASSPPSPQRSQETQYF. For the CDR3, the DNA is TGTGCCAGCTCACCACCGTCTCCCCAGAGGAGCCAAGAGACCCAGTACTTC.

This chain connects TRBV18 to TRBJ1-3; tentatively, D is TRBD1 (6 bases). Germline V lookup: CDR1 KGHSH, CDR2 LQKENI. V was clipped by 4 bases and J by 1 base, with 11 bases between them. The length of the CDR3 is 15 residues. The CDR3 DNA reads as TGTGCCAGCTCACTAGACAGGTGGTCTGGAAACACCATATATTTT. It specifies CASSLDRWSGNTIYF.

V and J are TRBV11-3 and TRBJ2-2; possibly TRBD1 for D (6 bases). The length of the CDR3 is 15 residues. The germline V gene encodes CDR1 SGHNT and CDR2 YENEEA. Trimming took off 5 bases at V and 1 base at J, with 11 bases between the two ends. The CDR3 sequence: CASSKGHQNTGELFF. In nucleotides, the CDR3 is TGTGCCAGCAGCAAGGGACACCAGAACACCGGGGAGCTGTTTTTT.

The chain couples TRBV4-3 to TRBJ2-3; D remains ambiguous. V shed 0 bases and J shed 2 bases, with 6 bases lying between them. CDR3 length equals 14 residues. Germline CDR1 reads LGHNA; CDR2 reads YSLEER. The CDR3 coding sequence is TGCGCCAGCAGCCAAGAGGGCTTCACAGATACGCAGTATTTT. It codes for CASSQEGFTDTQYF.

The chain employs TRBV6-4 and TRBJ1-6; TRBD1 agrees at 9 bases. Trimming cost V 3 bases and J 9 bases; bases outside gene matches: 3. Looked up from germline, CDR1 is MRHNA and CDR2 is SNTAGT. CDR3 length equals 14 residues. The CDR3 DNA reads TGTGCCAGCAGTGAGGGACAGGGAGGTTCACCCCTCCACTTT. Protein sequence: CASSEGQGGSPLHF.

The J gene is TRBJ1-6, the V gene TRBV9; 7 bases agree with TRBD1. Per the germline V gene, CDR1 is SGDLS and CDR2 is YYNGEE. V gave up 4 bases and J gave up 7 bases; unmatched junction bases: 8. This CDR3 comprises 15 residues. CDR3 in amino acids: CASSLTGDGNSPLHF. The CDR3 DNA is TGTGCCAGCAGCCTAACAGGGGACGGGAATTCACCCCTCCACTTT. The full variable domain, its missing parts supplied by reference TRBV9 and TRBJ1-6, is DSGVTQTPKHLITATGQRVTLRCSPRSGDLSVYWYQQSLDQGLQFLIQYYNGEERAKGNILERFSAQQFPDLHSELNLSSLELGDSALYFCASSLTGDGNSPLHFGNGTRLTVT.

The chain employs TRBV7-9 and TRBJ1-2; no definite D call. Trimming took 3 bases from V and 5 from J, leaving 7 bases between them. CDR3 length: 12 amino acids. Germline CDR1 SEHNR, CDR2 FQNEAQ (reference sequence). CDR3 bases: TGTGCCAGCAGCTTTGACTGGTATGGCTACACCTTC. Its protein product is CASSFDWYGYTF.

The chain joins TRBV10-2 to TRBJ1-2; unclear D gene. Germline CDR1 WSHSY, CDR2 SAAADI. V lost 3 bases to trimming and J lost 4 bases, with 15 bases between them. The CDR3 has 15 amino acids. CDR3 sequence reads: CASSEGQSLVYGYTF. For the CDR3, the DNA is TGCGCCAGCAGTGAAGGGCAGAGCCTTGTCTATGGCTACACCTTC.

The genes are TRBV6-5 and TRBJ1-4; TRBD1 is a possible D gene (5 bases). Per germline, CDR1 MNHEY and CDR2 SVGAGI. The CDR3 runs to 15 residues. V lost 5 bases to trimming and J lost 7 bases, with 17 bases between them. CDR3 in DNA: TGTGCCAGCAGTACGACGCAGGGACGAAGTGAAAAACTGTTTTTT. As protein: CASSTTQGRSEKLFF.

This clone was found once. The V and J genes are TRBV19 and TRBJ1-1; tentative D call: TRBD1 (5 bases). The V end lost 7 bases, the J end lost 5 bases, and 23 bases lay between the germline ends. The CDR3 is made up of 16 amino acids. Germline V gene sequence: CDR1 LNHDA, CDR2 SQIVND (reference sequence). The CDR3, as DNA: TGTGCCAGTACCCCCCCCCTCGGGAGGGGATGGACTGAAGCTTTCTTT. Encoded protein: CASTPPLGRGWTEAFF.

This clone was picked up a small number of times. The chain has TRBV9 and TRBJ1-4; tentatively, D is TRBD1 (5 bases). Germline-derived CDR1 and CDR2 are SGDLS and YYNGEE. V dropped 2 bases and J dropped 4 bases, with 9 bases sitting between them. This CDR3 is built from 14 residues. The CDR3: CASSVGHRNEKLFF. The CDR3 region has the DNA TGTGCCAGCAGCGTTGGACACCGTAATGAAAAACTGTTTTTT.

This clone was counted between two and nine times. The chain combines TRBV30 with TRBJ1-5; D remains ambiguous. Germline V gene data show CDR1 as GTSNPN and CDR2 as SVGIG (reference sequence). Trimming stripped 0 bases from V and 0 bases from J, with 12 bases between. The CDR3 spans 16 residues. CDR3 in DNA: TGTGCCTGGAGTGTATATGGTCCCGGTAGCAATCAGCCCCAGCATTTT. It is translated as CAWSVYGPGSNQPQHF.

J is TRBJ1-1 and V is TRBV2, with D hard to call. This CDR3 is 15 amino acids long. In germline, CDR1 is SNHLY, CDR2 FYNNEI. With 6 bases removed from V and 5 bases from J, the gap between germline ends came to 19 bases. The CDR3, as DNA: TGTGCCAGCAGCCGGACCCATCCCGCCAAGACTGAAGCTTTCTTT. Translating gives CASSRTHPAKTEAFF.

V usage is TRBV6-6 and J usage is TRBJ1-2; unclear D gene. The germline V gene encodes CDR1 MNHNY and CDR2 SVGAGI (reference sequence). Trimming took off 4 bases at V and 4 bases at J, with 19 bases between the two ends. This CDR3 region has 16 residues. In nucleotides, the CDR3 is TGTGCCAGCAGTTCCCTCAGAAACAAGGGCGGCTATGGCTACACCTTC. Amino acids: CASSSLRNKGGYGYTF.

The rearrangement joins TRBV19 to TRBJ1-2; weak D call: TRBD1 (5 bases). The CDR3 covers 14 residues. Looked up from germline, CDR1 is LNHDA and CDR2 is SQIVND (reference sequence). V was pared by 0 bases and J by 6 bases, with 11 bases between. The CDR3: CASSIENRKHGYTF. For the CDR3, the DNA is TGTGCCAGTAGTATAGAAAACAGGAAGCATGGCTACACCTTC.

The J gene is TRBJ1-5, the V gene TRBV16, with no clear D. Germline V gene lookup returns CDR1 KGHSY and CDR2 FQNENV. The CDR3 covers 12 residues. With 0 bases removed from V and 9 bases from J, the gap between germline ends came to 6 bases. The CDR3 spells CASSQSTWPQHF. CDR3 in DNA: TGTGCCAGCAGCCAATCTACCTGGCCCCAGCATTTT.

The table lists this clone with a few counts. The chain joins TRBV6-1 to TRBJ1-2, with 7 bases matching TRBD1. The CDR3 is made up of 11 amino acids. J lost 7 bases, V lost 5 bases, and 1 base had no gene match. CDR1 is MNHNS and CDR2 is SASEGT in the germline V gene. For the CDR3, the DNA is TGTGCCAGCAGTCGACAGGGTGGCTACACCTTC. Translation: CASSRQGGYTF.

In this sample, this clone turned up a few times. V gene TRBV7-9 combines with J gene TRBJ2-5; D is undetermined. Germline V CDR1 and CDR2: SEHNR, FQNEAQ (reference sequence). This CDR3 has 12 amino acids. Trimming took 2 bases from V and 2 from J, leaving 3 bases between them. The CDR3 bases are TGTGCCAGCAGCTTACAACAAGAGACCCAGTACTTC. Protein: CASSLQQETQYF.